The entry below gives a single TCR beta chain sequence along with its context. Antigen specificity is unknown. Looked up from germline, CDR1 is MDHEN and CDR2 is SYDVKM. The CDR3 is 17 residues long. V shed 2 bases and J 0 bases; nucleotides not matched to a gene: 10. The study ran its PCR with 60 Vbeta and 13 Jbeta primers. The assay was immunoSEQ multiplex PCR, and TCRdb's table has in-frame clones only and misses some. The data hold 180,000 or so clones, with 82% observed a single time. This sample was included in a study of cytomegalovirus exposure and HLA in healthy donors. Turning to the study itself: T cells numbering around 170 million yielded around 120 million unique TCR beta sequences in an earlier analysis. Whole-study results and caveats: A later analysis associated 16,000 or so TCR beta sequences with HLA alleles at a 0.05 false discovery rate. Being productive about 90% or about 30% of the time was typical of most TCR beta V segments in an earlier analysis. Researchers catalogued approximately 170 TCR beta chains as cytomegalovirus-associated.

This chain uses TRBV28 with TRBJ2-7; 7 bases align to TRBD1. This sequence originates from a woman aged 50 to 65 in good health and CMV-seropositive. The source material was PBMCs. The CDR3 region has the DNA TGTGCCAGCAGTTTACGGACAGGATCTATCAGCTCCTACGAGCAGTACTTC. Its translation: CASSLRTGSISSYEQYF.